This is a list of T cell receptor beta chains from one sample in a study of low-dose radiotherapy and immunotherapy resistance in tumors. TCRdb called the reads again in MiXCR, with one record for every CDR3 protein. The sample lists roughly 54,000 distinct CDR3 sequences, approximately 26% seen once, with around 5% in the top ten. Source: PBMCs, taken before treatment. The receptor set was obtained from a male donor with prostate cancer. Both conserved end residues are trimmed from each CDR3.

V	J	CDR3
TRBV7-9	TRBJ2-3	ASSLGDSTDTQY
TRBV5-1	TRBJ1-4	ASNRGATNEKLF
TRBV6-2/TRBV6-3	TRBJ2-7	ASSYPPDYEQY
TRBV29-1	TRBJ2-2	SVVSGTRAGELF
TRBV19	TRBJ2-2	ASSPLERNTGELF
TRBV6-2/TRBV6-3	TRBJ1-1	ASSYPAGLDTEAF
TRBV2	TRBJ1-1	ASSPSRANTEAF
TRBV30	TRBJ1-1	AGSRGQENTEAF
TRBV27	TRBJ1-2	ASSLGGGRNYGYT
TRBV5-1	TRBJ2-5	ASSSGRGRETQY
TRBV11-2	TRBJ1-2	ASSLRQGYGYT
TRBV6-6	TRBJ2-7	ASSYKELYEQY
TRBV30	TRBJ2-1	AWSGLSGKEQF
TRBV2	TRBJ2-1	ASSDTSWDGANEQF
TRBV15	TRBJ2-4	ATSRPREGPAKNIQY
TRBV18	TRBJ2-5	ASSQAWTSARSGSYNEQY
TRBV27	TRBJ1-6	ASSLMGNLRSPLH
TRBV2	TRBJ2-2	ASRGGSPDTGELF
TRBV11-3	TRBJ2-2	ASSFTTDGTGELF
TRBV5-1	TRBJ2-7	ASSPPASEQY
TRBV19	TRBJ2-1	ASSSTGHLLYNEQF
TRBV19	TRBJ1-5	ASSPRAARGNNQPQH
TRBV19	TRBJ2-3	ASRAGARDTQY
TRBV30	TRBJ1-2	AWRRQGANYGYT
TRBV29-1	TRBJ2-1	SVATGAEQF
TRBV5-1	TRBJ1-6	ASSTDRGPNSPLH
TRBV6-5	TRBJ1-2	ASSYDGTGNGYT
TRBV6-4	TRBJ2-2	ASRDHSGELF
TRBV21-1	TRBJ2-7	ASIGQGGNEQY
TRBV15	TRBJ2-1	ATSRDPTSGSYNEQF
TRBV3-1	TRBJ2-1	ASSQVLTGHTEQF
TRBV6-2/TRBV6-3	TRBJ1-6	ASRRGLRLQSPLH
TRBV29-1	TRBJ1-1	SVDRDRVMNTEAF
TRBV5-1	TRBJ1-6	ASSPLGSNSPLH
TRBV5-4	TRBJ2-1	ASSPRGGSAGYNEQF
TRBV7-2	TRBJ2-1	ASSPVATPGSNEQF
TRBV11-2	TRBJ1-6	AIGQGRSPLH
TRBV18	TRBJ2-3	ASSRSTPYTDTQY
TRBV28	TRBJ2-7	ASSPPGLSSYEQY
TRBV5-4	TRBJ2-3	ASSPGLAGNTDTQY
TRBV5-1	TRBJ1-6	ASSLADGAGSPLH
TRBV19	TRBJ1-1	ASSIVPNTEAF
TRBV5-3	TRBJ2-2	ASSSGLAGGYTGELF
TRBV9	TRBJ2-5	ASSVAVKETQY
TRBV4-1	TRBJ2-5	ASSRGPAGETQY
TRBV20-1	TRBJ2-1	SARDLDRGGNEQF
TRBV5-4	TRBJ1-2	ASSSPLDYGYT
TRBV28	TRBJ2-7	ASLTGVGEQY
TRBV9	TRBJ1-1	ASSPHRGGLDRRNFGTEAF
TRBV7-2	TRBJ2-1	ASSLRDRGVNEQF
TRBV5-8	TRBJ2-2	ASSPRTGTGELF
TRBV15	TRBJ1-1	ATSRDRTGANTEAF
TRBV5-5	TRBJ2-7	ASRPTGTGYEQY
TRBV18	TRBJ2-5	ASSPVGTEQETQY
TRBV6-2/TRBV6-3	TRBJ2-4	ASSYSGGTKNIQY
TRBV7-2	TRBJ2-1	ASSSSGASGREQF
TRBV2	TRBJ2-7	ASMLQGPEQY
TRBV29-1	TRBJ2-7	SALGQTILSYEQY
TRBV5-1	TRBJ2-1	ASSLGTSGTDEQF
TRBV11-2	TRBJ2-1	ASRSIAGALPF